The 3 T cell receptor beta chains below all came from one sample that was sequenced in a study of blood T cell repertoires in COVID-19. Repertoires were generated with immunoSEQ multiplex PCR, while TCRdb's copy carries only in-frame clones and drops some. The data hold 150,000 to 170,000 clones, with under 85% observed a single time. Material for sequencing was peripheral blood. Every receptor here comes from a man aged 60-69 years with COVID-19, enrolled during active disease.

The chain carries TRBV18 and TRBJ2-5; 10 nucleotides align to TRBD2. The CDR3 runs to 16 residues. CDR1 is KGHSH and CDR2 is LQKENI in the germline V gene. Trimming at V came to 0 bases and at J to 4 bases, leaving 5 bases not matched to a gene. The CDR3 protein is CASSPPGRLAGETQYF. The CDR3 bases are TGTGCCAGCTCACCACCCGGAAGACTAGCGGGAGAGACCCAGTACTTC.

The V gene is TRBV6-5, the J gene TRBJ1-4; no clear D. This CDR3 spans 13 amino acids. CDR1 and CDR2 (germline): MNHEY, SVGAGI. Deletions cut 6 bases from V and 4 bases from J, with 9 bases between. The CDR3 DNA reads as TGTGCCAGCAGAGAGTACCTTAATGAAAAACTGTTTTTT. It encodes CASREYLNEKLFF.

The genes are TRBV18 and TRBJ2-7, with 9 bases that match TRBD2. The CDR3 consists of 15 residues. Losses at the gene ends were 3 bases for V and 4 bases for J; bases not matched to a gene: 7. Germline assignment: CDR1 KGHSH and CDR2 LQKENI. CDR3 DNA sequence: TGTGCCAGCTCACCTCAAAAGACTAGCGGTTACGAGCAGTACTTC. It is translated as CASSPQKTSGYEQYF.